These 21 T cell receptor beta chains came from one sample sequenced in a study of T cell responses to AZD1222 COVID-19 vaccine (dated by TCRdb to the early 2020s). The protocol used for the library was the immunoSEQ multiplex PCR assay. Imported from immuneACCESS, the table was reduced by TCRdb to in-frame sequences with V and J called. These copies leave out some clones; in studies compared against another copy, an unresolved V gene accounts for under half, and the cause of the remainder is not known. The sample contains about 130,000 clones, over 75% of them found a single time. About 7% of the sample is taken by the ten largest. What the time point label conveys for this sample: baseline before first vaccination. Source: peripheral blood, taken on day 0 of AZD1222 vaccination. The receptor source for this set is an adult in good health.

V gene TRBV7-8 combines with J gene TRBJ1-1; the D is unclear. The CDR3 has 12 residues. V lost 4 bases to trimming and J lost 5 bases, with 8 bases between them. Germline V gives CDR1 SGHVS, CDR2 FQNEAQ. CDR3 DNA sequence: TGTGCCAGCAGCTCAACGGCAACTGAAGCTTTCTTT. Its translation: CASSSTATEAFF.

The gene calls are TRBV3-1 (or the pseudogene TRBV3-2) and TRBJ2-7, with 7 bases identical to TRBD1. CDR1 is LGHDT and CDR2 is YNNKEL in the germline V gene (reference sequence). This CDR3 has 15 amino acids. Trimming removed 5 bases from V and 0 bases from J; junction bases left unmatched: 7. The CDR3 here is CASSSGQSSSYEQYF. The CDR3 bases are TGTGCCAGCAGCTCGGGACAGTCGAGCTCCTACGAGCAGTACTTC.

V and J are TRBV4-1 and TRBJ2-5, with 12 positions matching TRBD2. The CDR3 has 15 amino acids. CDR1 is MGHRA and CDR2 is YSYEKL in the germline V gene. Germline trimming cut 4 bases from V and 1 base from J; bases unmatched to any gene: 1. The CDR3 loop is CASSRTSGVQETQYF. Here the CDR3 DNA reads TGCGCCAGCAGCCGGACTAGCGGGGTCCAAGAGACCCAGTACTTC.

V gene TRBV5-6 combines with J gene TRBJ2-7; weak D call: TRBD2 (5 bases). V shed 4 bases and J shed 4 bases, with 9 bases lying between them. The CDR3 spans 12 residues. The germline gives CDR1 SGHDT, CDR2 YYEEEE. As DNA, the CDR3 is TGTGCCAGCAGCCAGACGGGGTACGAGCAGTACTTC. This sequence encodes CASSQTGYEQYF.

The CDR3 DNA is TGCGCCAGCAGCCAAGAGGCGTATTCTAATGAAAAACTGTTTTTT. Protein sequence: CASSQEAYSNEKLFF. This sequence joins TRBV4-3 and TRBJ1-4, with D hard to call. There are 15 residues in the CDR3. Trimming left V 0 bases short and J 3 bases short, with 8 bases between. Germline V CDR1 and CDR2: LGHNA, YSLEER.

The rearrangement uses TRBV28 and TRBJ1-5; possibly TRBD1 for D (5 bases). The CDR3 contains 15 residues. V lost 7 bases and J lost 4, with 17 bases in between. Germline values: CDR1 MDHEN, CDR2 SYDVKM. The CDR3 here is CASIPSAGPNQPQHF. In DNA form, the CDR3 reads TGTGCCAGCATTCCCTCGGCAGGGCCAAATCAGCCCCAGCATTTT.

The rearrangement uses TRBV27 and TRBJ2-4; 7 nucleotides match TRBD1. The CDR3 length is 16 residues. The trim removed 8 bases at V and 2 bases at J, leaving 12 bases unmatched. The germline gives CDR1 MNHEY, CDR2 SMNVEV (reference sequence). The CDR3 sequence is CASRPIQGSTKNIQYF. CDR3 DNA: TGTGCCAGCCGTCCAATACAGGGGAGTACCAAAAACATTCAGTACTTC.

This chain joins TRBV7-9 and TRBJ2-7; D tentatively reads TRBD1 or TRBD2 (5 bases each). CDR1 and CDR2 from the germline V gene are SEHNR and FQNEAQ (reference sequence). V was trimmed by 3 bases and J by 1 base, leaving 7 bases between them. The CDR3 is made up of 13 amino acids. In DNA form, the CDR3 reads TGTGCCAGCAGCTTTGGGGGATCCTACGAGCAGTACTTC. It translates to CASSFGGSYEQYF.

This chain uses TRBV28 with TRBJ1-3; D unresolved. The CDR3 runs to 17 residues. CDR1 MDHEN and CDR2 SYDVKM come from the germline V gene. Trimming stripped 2 bases from V and 5 bases from J, with 19 bases between. CDR3 loop: CASSLQAPGRRRNTIYF. DNA of the CDR3: TGTGCCAGCAGTTTACAGGCCCCCGGACGCCGGAGAAACACCATATATTTT.

V gene TRBV4-3 combines with J gene TRBJ1-5, with 7 positions matching TRBD1. Losses at the gene ends were 0 bases for V and 5 bases for J; bases not matched to a gene: 1. The germline gives CDR1 LGHNA, CDR2 YSLEER. CDR3 size: 14 residues. The CDR3 here is CASSQDRGDQPQHF. The CDR3 region has the DNA TGCGCCAGCAGCCAAGACAGGGGGGATCAGCCCCAGCATTTT.

The chain carries TRBV4-3 and TRBJ1-1; TRBD1 might be the D (5 bases). This CDR3 spans 16 amino acids. Between the trimmed V and J ends, which lost 3 bases and 2 bases, there was a span of 16 bases. From germline, CDR1 is LGHNA and CDR2 YSLEER. CDR3 sequence reads: CASSQAVETVNTEAFF. The DNA for the CDR3 is TGCGCCAGCAGCCAGGCCGTTGAGACAGTTAACACTGAAGCTTTCTTT.

The chain uses TRBV19 and TRBJ2-2; no clear D. The CDR3 consists of 13 residues. Trimming stripped 1 base from V and 6 bases from J, with 6 bases between. From germline, CDR1 is LNHDA and CDR2 SQIVND (reference sequence). As DNA, the CDR3 is TGTGCCAGTAGTATAGTAGTCTCCGGGGAGCTGTTTTTT. Protein sequence: CASSIVVSGELFF.

This chain links TRBV7-8 with TRBJ2-7; 9 positions agree with TRBD1. CDR3 length: 15 residues. The J segment lost 5 bases and the V segment lost 0 bases, leaving 5 bases of the junction unmatched. Per the germline V gene, CDR1 is SGHVS and CDR2 is FQNEAQ. The CDR3 protein is CASSLAGTGLHEQYF. DNA for the CDR3: TGTGCCAGCAGCTTAGCCGGGACAGGGCTCCACGAGCAGTACTTC.

The rearrangement links TRBV7-8 to TRBJ2-7, with D possibly matching TRBD1 (6 bases). The V gene lost 1 base and the J gene lost 2 bases, with 9 bases spanning the gap. This CDR3 contains 14 residues. Germline CDR1 and CDR2: SGHVS and FQNEAQ. CDR3 sequence: CASSLGQAAYEQYF. In nucleotides, the CDR3 is TGTGCCAGCAGCTTAGGACAGGCTGCCTACGAGCAGTACTTC. Looking up the rest from reference TRBV7-8 and TRBJ2-7 gives the full variable domain: GAGVSQSPRYKVAKRGQDVALRCDPISGHVSLFWYQQALGQGPEFLTYFQNEAQLDKSGLPSDRFFAERPEGSVSTLKIQRTQQEDSAVYLCASSLGQAAYEQYFGPGTRLTVT.

The chain has TRBV12-3 or TRBV12-4 and TRBJ1-2, with TRBD1 as a possible D gene (6 bases). V was trimmed by 2 bases and J by 8 bases, leaving 9 bases between them. CDR3 size: 12 residues. DNA for the CDR3: TGTGCCAGCAGTTTAAGGGGGGCGGGCTACACCTTC. Translation gives CASSLRGAGYTF.

The V and J genes are TRBV5-1 and TRBJ2-2; tentative D call: TRBD1 (6 bases). Germline loops: CDR1 SGHRS, CDR2 YFSETQ. CDR3 length: 14 residues. The germline V and J ends were trimmed by 6 bases and 6 bases, with 15 bases remaining between them. The CDR3 region has the DNA TGCGCCAGCACCAGAAGGGACATTGCCGGGGAGCTGTTTTTT. It codes for CASTRRDIAGELFF.

The chain is built from TRBV21-1 and TRBJ1-4; the table gives TRBD1 as D, unverified against the DNA. TRBV21-1 is termed a pseudogene. The CDR3 has 20 residues. The CDR3 DNA sequence: TGTGCCAGCAGCACCCCTGGGACAGGGGGACTTTTTGACCCTAATGAAAAACTGTTTTTT. Protein product: CASSTPGTGGLFDPNEKLFF.

The chain has TRBV6-5 and TRBJ1-2; 8 positions match TRBD1. There are 14 residues in the CDR3. V shed 6 bases, J shed 2 bases, and the junction held 5 bases outside the gene matches. Germline-derived CDR1 and CDR2 are MNHEY and SVGAGI. The CDR3 DNA follows: TGTGCCAGCAGCCCGACAGGGGCCAACTATGGCTACACCTTC. It translates to CASSPTGANYGYTF.

The chain recombines TRBV1 with TRBJ1-5. TRBV1 is a pseudogene locus. The CDR3 loop spans 17 amino acids. The DNA of the CDR3 is TGCACCAGCAGCCAAGATAGAGAATTTTATAGCAATCAGCCCCAGCATTTT. This gives the protein CTSSQDREFYSNQPQHF.

The V gene is TRBV10-3, the J gene TRBJ1-5; D call uncertain. With 3 bases removed from V and 0 bases from J, the gap between germline ends came to 27 bases. CDR1 and CDR2 from the germline V gene are ENHRY and SYGVKD. This CDR3 has 21 residues. CDR3: CAISDLRGFTVSFYSNQPQHF. CDR3 bases: TGTGCCATCAGTGATTTGAGAGGGTTTACTGTCAGCTTCTATAGCAATCAGCCCCAGCATTTT.

The chain couples TRBV7-2 to TRBJ2-3; TRBD2 might be the D (7 bases). This CDR3 is built from 14 residues. Per germline, CDR1 SGHTA and CDR2 FQGNSA. Trimming cost V 10 bases and J 10 bases, with 24 bases left between them. CDR3 nucleotides: TGTGCCACCACTCAGACTAGCTGGAGGGGGTCGCAGTATTTT. Translated: CATTQTSWRGSQYF.